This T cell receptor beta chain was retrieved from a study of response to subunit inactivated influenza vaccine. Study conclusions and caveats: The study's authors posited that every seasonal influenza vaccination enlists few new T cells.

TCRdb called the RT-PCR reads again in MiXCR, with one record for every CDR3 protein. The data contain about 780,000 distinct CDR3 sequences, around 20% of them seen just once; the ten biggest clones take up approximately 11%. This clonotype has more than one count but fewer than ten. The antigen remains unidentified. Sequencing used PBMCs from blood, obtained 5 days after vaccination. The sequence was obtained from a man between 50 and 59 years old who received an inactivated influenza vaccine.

The CDR3 DNA sequence: TGCAGTGCTAGTAGGACAGGGCCTGGGAGCAATCAGCCCCAGCATTTT. This encodes CSASRTGPGSNQPQHF. The chain employs TRBV20-1 and TRBJ1-5, with 8 bases that match TRBD1. This CDR3 spans 16 amino acids. Trimming cost V 3 bases and J 1 base; bases outside gene matches: 8. Germline CDR1 and CDR2: DFQATT and SNEGSKA (reference sequence).